The source of this TCR beta chain is a study of glioma-infiltrating T cells after dendritic cell vaccination. As for the study in general: Between the early 2000s and the early 2010s, patients got autologous tumor lysate-pulsed dendritic cell vaccines. At biweekly intervals, patients got three intradermal dendritic cell vaccine injections.

The method was immunoSEQ multiplex PCR; TCRdb's version includes in-frame clones alone and lacks a portion of them. The sample yields more than 60,000 clones, 82% seen once. About this clone itself: Other nucleotide sequences in the sample specify the same CDR3.

Sequenced material: blood, taken before dendritic cell vaccination. This clonotype was sampled from a human donor with glioblastoma.

The CDR3 loop is CASSPTGYEQYF. CDR3 coding DNA: TGTGCCAGCAGCCCAACGGGGTACGAGCAGTACTTC. V usage is TRBV7-9 and J usage is TRBJ2-7, with TRBD2 as a possible D gene (5 bases). From germline, CDR1 is SEHNR and CDR2 FQNEAQ (reference sequence). The V end was cut by 5 bases, the J end by 4 bases, with 9 bases between. This CDR3 is built from 12 residues.